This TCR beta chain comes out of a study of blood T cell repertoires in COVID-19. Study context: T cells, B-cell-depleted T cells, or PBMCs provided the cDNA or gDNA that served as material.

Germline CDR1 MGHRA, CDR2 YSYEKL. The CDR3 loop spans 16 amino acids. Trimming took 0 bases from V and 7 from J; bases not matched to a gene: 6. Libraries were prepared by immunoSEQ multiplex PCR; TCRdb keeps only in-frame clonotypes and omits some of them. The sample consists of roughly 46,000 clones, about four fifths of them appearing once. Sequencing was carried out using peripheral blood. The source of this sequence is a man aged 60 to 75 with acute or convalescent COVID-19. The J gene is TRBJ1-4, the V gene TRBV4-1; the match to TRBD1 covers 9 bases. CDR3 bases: TGCGCCAGCAGCCAAGAAGTGGGGACAGGGATTGAAAAACTGTTTTTT. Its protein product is CASSQEVGTGIEKLFF.